This is a list of T cell receptor beta chains from one sample in a study of T cells in Graves' hyperthyroidism and ophthalmopathy. TCRdb fed the multiplex PCR reads into MiXCR, producing one record per CDR3 protein. The repertoire includes hundreds of thousands of distinct CDR3 sequences, less than 20% of them detected once, and around 50% sits in the top ten. The sample was blood. These receptors all stem from a middle-aged man with Graves' ophthalmopathy. The CDR3 runs from the conserved cysteine through the conserved F or W. D genes are given only for firm matches. Some rows have no size entry. The others give once, few or many, or a class for an expanded clone.

clone size | D gene | J gene | V gene | CDR3 DNA | CDR3 protein
few | NA | TRBJ2-7 | TRBV20-1 | TGCAGTGCTAGAGGGAGGGACCTTTACGAGCAGTACTTC | CSARGRDLYEQYF
few | TRBD1 | TRBJ1-5 | TRBV20-1 | TGCAGTGCCAGGATGGACAGGGAGAATCAGCCCCAGCATTTT | CSARMDRENQPQHF
NA | TRBD1 | TRBJ2-1 | TRBV25-1 | TGTGCCAGCAGTGAAGGACAGGGTGTCCCTCACCCAAGCTACAATGAGCAGTTCTTC | CASSEGQGVPHPSYNEQFF
NA | TRBD1 | TRBJ1-1 | TRBV7-9 | TGTGCCAGCAGCTTGACAGGGGCGCGTATGAACACTGAAGCTTTCTTT | CASSLTGARMNTEAFF
many | NA | TRBJ2-7 | TRBV28 | TGTGCCAGCAGTCCATCTACGGGACACTCCCCTTACGAGCAGTACTTC | CASSPSTGHSPYEQYF
many | TRBD2 | TRBJ2-1 | TRBV28 | TGTGCCAGCACCACTCAGATCGGGACTAGCGGAGACAATGAGCAGTTCTTC | CASTTQIGTSGDNEQFF
once | NA | TRBJ2-5 | TRBV15 | TGTGCCACCAGCAGCCCCCGGGCCCGACCCCAAGAGACCCAGTACTTC | CATSSPRARPQETQYF
many | NA | TRBJ2-2 | TRBV7-2 | TGTGCCAGCAGCCCACCGGGACCCATGAACACCGGGGAGCTGTTTTTT | CASSPPGPMNTGELFF
many | NA | TRBJ2-1 | TRBV2 | TGTGCCACTCAGGGGTTTAGCTCCTACAATGAGCAGTTCTTC | CATQGFSSYNEQFF
NA | TRBD2 | TRBJ2-7 | TRBV5-1 | TGCGCCAGCAGCTTGCCATCAGCGGGAGTTACCTCCTACGAGCAGTACTTC | CASSLPSAGVTSYEQYF
NA | NA | TRBJ1-3 | TRBV7-9 | TGTGCCAGCAGGCAACAGGGACACACCATATATTTT | CASRQQGHTIYF
many | NA | TRBJ2-1 | TRBV5-1 | TGCGCCAGCAGCTCCCTGACAGGCAATGAGCAGTTCTTC | CASSSLTGNEQFF
few | TRBD2 | TRBJ2-3 | TRBV5-1 | TGCGCCAGCAGCGGGACTAGCGGGGCCACAGATACGCAGTATTTT | CASSGTSGATDTQYF
NA | NA | TRBJ1-2 | TRBV6-6 | TGTGCCAGCAGTGTTCTGGGCCCCTATGGCTACACCTTC | CASSVLGPYGYTF
few | NA | TRBJ2-7 | TRBV27 | TGTGCCAGCAGTTTCTCCGGGGGCTACGAGCAGTACTTC | CASSFSGGYEQYF
many | NA | TRBJ1-1 | TRBV28 | TGTGCCAGCAGTTTCCTCGGGGTGGGGAACACTGAAGCTTTCTTT | CASSFLGVGNTEAFF
many | NA | TRBJ2-7 | TRBV7-8 | TGTGCCAGCAGCTTAGATCCGGGGGTTAAATTAGGGCAGTACTTC | CASSLDPGVKLGQYF
NA | NA | TRBJ2-1 | TRBV5-6 | TGTGCCAGCATCCAATGGGGGGCTGACAGTGAGCAGTTCTTC | CASIQWGADSEQFF
NA | TRBD2 | TRBJ2-3 | TRBV24-1 | TGTGCCACCAGTGAGTTAGCGGGAGGGAGCACAGATACGCAGTATTTT | CATSELAGGSTDTQYF
NA | TRBD1 | TRBJ2-7 | TRBV6-1 | TGTGCCAACTCGCCGGGACAGACTTACGAGCAGTACTTC | CANSPGQTYEQYF